This T cell receptor (beta chain) was retrieved from a study of shared clonotypes between healthy human individuals. Authors' analysis steps: ImmunoSEQ gave junction-only sequences without quality scores, so filtering differed. Clones were read by immunoSEQ multiplex PCR, and TCRdb kept only the in-frame ones, dropping some. V and J calls and clone size are given by that table; D and trimming were obtained from the DNA. Here the sample spans about 700,000 clones, about 90% being singletons. Germline V gene sequence: CDR1 SGHTA, CDR2 FQGNSA. With 5 bases clipped from V and 5 bases from J, the junction kept 4 bases outside the gene matches. This CDR3 has 14 residues. Naivety among CD8 cells was defined by CD45RO negativity and positive CCR7 selection, thereby excluding terminally differentiated effector memory CD45RA+ cells.

The V call is TRBV7-2, the J call TRBJ2-5; 11 nucleotides align to TRBD2. What was sequenced was naive CD8+ T cells sorted from blood. The source is a man in his thirties or forties in good health. The CDR3 DNA reads TGTGCCAGCAGCGACAGACTAGCGGGGGAGACCCAGTACTTC. Translation: CASSDRLAGETQYF.